This TCR beta chain was sequenced for a study of early T cells in non-severe SARS-CoV-2 infection. This CDR3 contains 12 residues. V lost 5 bases and J lost 11, with 13 bases in between. Germline assignment: CDR1 MNHEY and CDR2 SMNVEV (reference sequence). Unique molecular identifiers were affixed to single, distinct cDNA molecules. Using its own MiXCR run on the 5' RACE reads, TCRdb lists one record per CDR3 protein. The sample has about 26,000 distinct CDR3 sequences, 4% to 5.5% seen once. The chain recombines TRBV27 with TRBJ1-5; maybe TRBD1 (6 bases). The sequence derives from an adult who was a healthcare worker with PCR-confirmed SARS-CoV-2 infection or an uninfected control (not recorded which). Sequencing input: whole blood. CDR3 nucleotide sequence: TGTGCCAGCAGTCCACCCCAGGGGACCCAGCATTTT. Protein: CASSPPQGTQHF.